A single T cell receptor beta chain is shown here with its context. The clone's antigen remains unknown. Base qualities were left out, and no much larger clone turns up one base away. These data come from a study of blood T cell repertoires in COVID-19 (dated by TCRdb to about 2020). About the full investigation: The collaborator samples originated in the United States, Italy and Spain and spanned the acute and convalescent phases of COVID-19. The repertoires were made available in a free public database intended to serve as a resource for research on the immune response to SARS-CoV-2. Subjects who had been exposed to COVID-19, were actively infected with it, or had recovered from it provided the deeply sampled blood TCRbeta repertoires that made up the dataset. A de-identified subject ID, COVID-19 status, age in years and sex were almost always included in the sample metadata. Samples came from the ongoing ImmuneRACE study (first 160 participants) plus 1,254 subjects from 6 global collaborators. The prospective study material was composed of cDNA or gDNA derived from T cells, B-cell-depleted T cells, or PBMCs. Where available, HLA class I and class II types were obtained from metadata supplied by the sample provider rather than from assay-based typing. The research as a whole found: The amount of clinical and demographic metadata varied by source and participant and was provided uncurated.

Whole blood was collected in K2EDTA tubes by collaborating institutions according to the institutions' own protocols. For TCRbeta analysis, collaborator samples were shipped as frozen whole blood, as isolated PBMCs, or as DNA extracted from either sample type. TCRbeta CDR3 regions were amplified from genomic DNA using the immunoSEQ Assay, a bias-controlled multiplex PCR. The paper's data handling went like this. The number of nucleated cells in each sample was estimated by amplification of reference gene primers within the assay. To quantify the absolute abundance of each unique TCRbeta CDR3 rearrangement, sequence reads were collapsed and filtered. Productive Simpson clonality was computed per sample as the square root of Simpson's diversity index over productive rearrangements. This immuneACCESS table, as held by TCRdb, lists in-frame sequences with V and J called but not all clones. Of the missing ones, under half trace to an unresolved V gene in checked studies; the others have no known cause. The DNA was the basis for D and trimming; V, J and clone size are from that table. Within this sample are 67,000 or so clones, with about 80% of them counted one time only. The ten biggest clones cover under 30% of the sample.

From its cysteine to its phenylalanine, the CDR3 spans 14 amino acids. The entry retains the CDR3 DNA only, 42 bases that are in frame from base 1. CDR1 MDHEN and CDR2 SYDVKM were looked up in the germline V gene. At the junction V is shortened by 3 bases and J by 6 bases; bases outside the gene matches: 4. Input material: peripheral blood. This TCR was recovered from a man aged 70 or older with acute or convalescent COVID-19. The chain is made from TRBV28 and TRBJ1-5; 8 junctional bases match TRBD1. The sequence in DNA is TGTGCCAGCAGTTTGGGGGGACAGGTTCAGCCCCAGCATTTT. This sequence encodes CASSLGGQVQPQHF.